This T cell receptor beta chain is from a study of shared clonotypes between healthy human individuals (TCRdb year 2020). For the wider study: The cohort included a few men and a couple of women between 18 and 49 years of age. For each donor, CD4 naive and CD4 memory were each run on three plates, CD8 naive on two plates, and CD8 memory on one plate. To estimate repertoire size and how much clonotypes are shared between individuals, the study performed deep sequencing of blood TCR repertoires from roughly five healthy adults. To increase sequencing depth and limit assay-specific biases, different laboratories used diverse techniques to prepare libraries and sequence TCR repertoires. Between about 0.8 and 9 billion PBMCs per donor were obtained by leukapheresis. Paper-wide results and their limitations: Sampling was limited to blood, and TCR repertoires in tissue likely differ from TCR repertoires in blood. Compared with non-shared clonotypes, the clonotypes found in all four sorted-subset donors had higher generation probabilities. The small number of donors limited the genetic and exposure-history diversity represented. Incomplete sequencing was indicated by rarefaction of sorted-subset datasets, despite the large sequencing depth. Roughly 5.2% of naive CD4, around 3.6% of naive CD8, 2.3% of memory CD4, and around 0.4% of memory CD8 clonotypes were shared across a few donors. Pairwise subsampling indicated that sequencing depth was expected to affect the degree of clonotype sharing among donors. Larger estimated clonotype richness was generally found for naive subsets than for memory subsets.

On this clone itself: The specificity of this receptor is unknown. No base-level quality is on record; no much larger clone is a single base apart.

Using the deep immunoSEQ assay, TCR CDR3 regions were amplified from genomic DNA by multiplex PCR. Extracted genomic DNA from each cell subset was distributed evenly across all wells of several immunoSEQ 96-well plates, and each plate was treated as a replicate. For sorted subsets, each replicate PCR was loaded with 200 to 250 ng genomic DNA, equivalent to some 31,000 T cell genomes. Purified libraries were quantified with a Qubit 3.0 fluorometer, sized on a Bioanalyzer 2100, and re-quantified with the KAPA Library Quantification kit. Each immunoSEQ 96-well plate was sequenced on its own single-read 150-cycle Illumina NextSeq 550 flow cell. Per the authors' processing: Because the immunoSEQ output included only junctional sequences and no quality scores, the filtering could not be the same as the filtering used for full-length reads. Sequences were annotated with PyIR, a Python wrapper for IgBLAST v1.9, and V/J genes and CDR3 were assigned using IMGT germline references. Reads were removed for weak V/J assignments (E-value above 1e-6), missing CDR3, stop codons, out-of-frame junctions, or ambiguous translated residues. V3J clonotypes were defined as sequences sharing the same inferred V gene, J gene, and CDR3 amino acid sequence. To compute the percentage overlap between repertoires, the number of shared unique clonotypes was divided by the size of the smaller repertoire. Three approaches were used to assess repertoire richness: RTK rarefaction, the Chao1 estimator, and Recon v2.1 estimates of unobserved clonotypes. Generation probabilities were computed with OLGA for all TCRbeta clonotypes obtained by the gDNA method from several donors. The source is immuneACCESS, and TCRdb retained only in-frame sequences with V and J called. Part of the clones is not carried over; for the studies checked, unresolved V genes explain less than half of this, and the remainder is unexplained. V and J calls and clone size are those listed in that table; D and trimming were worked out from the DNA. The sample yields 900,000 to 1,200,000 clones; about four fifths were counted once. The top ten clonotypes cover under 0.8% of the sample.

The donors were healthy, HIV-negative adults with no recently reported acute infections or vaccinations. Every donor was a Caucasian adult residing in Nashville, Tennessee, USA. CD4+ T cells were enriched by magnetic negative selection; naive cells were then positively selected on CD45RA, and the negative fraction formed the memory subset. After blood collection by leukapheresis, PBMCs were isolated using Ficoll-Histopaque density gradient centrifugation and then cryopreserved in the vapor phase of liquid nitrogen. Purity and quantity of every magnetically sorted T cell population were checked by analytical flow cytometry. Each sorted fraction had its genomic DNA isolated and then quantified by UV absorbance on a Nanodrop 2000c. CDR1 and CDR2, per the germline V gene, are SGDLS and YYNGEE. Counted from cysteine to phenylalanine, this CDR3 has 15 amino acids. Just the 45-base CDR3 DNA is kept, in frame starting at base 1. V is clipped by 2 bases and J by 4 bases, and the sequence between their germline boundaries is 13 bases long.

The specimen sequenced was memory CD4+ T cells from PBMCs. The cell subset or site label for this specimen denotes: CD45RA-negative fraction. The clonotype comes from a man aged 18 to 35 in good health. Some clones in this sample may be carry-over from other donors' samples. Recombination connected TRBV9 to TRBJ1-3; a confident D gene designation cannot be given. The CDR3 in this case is CASSVSSVGGNTIYF. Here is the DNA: TGTGCCAGCAGCGTCTCCTCAGTGGGAGGAAACACCATATATTTT.